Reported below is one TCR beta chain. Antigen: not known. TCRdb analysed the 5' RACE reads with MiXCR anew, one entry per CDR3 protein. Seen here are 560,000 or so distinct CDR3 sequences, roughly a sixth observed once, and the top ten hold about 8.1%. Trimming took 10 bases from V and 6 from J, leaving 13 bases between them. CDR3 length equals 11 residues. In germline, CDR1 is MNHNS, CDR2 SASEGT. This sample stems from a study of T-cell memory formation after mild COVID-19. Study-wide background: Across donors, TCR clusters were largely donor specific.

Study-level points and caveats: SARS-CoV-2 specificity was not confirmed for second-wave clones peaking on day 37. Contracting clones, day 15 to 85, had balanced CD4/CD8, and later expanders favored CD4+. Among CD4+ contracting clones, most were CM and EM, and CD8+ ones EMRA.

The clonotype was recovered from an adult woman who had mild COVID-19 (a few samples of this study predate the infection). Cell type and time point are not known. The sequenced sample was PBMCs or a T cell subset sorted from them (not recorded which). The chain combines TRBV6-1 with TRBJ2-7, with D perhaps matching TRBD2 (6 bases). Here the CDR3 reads CATWGVREQYF. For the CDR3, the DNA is TGTGCCACCTGGGGGGTACGCGAGCAGTACTTC.